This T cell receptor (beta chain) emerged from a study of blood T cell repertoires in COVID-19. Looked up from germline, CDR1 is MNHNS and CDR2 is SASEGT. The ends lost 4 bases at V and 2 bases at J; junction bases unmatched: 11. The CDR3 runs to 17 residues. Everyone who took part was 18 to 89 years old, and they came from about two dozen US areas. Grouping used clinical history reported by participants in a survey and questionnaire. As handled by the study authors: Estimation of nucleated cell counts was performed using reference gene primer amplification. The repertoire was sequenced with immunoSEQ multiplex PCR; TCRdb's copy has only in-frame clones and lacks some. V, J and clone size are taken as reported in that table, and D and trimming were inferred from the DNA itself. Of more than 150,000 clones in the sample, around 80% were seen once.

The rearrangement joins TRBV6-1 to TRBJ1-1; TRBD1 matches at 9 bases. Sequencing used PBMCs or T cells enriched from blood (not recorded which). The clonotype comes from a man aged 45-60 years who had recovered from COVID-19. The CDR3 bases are TGTGCCAGCAGTGGGAATAGACAGGGGGGTGGAAACACTGAAGCTTTCTTT. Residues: CASSGNRQGGGNTEAFF.